This T cell receptor beta chain was observed in a study of spatial heterogeneity in lung cancer. Overall study: When available, follow-up PBMC samples taken a median of approximately 26 months after resection were sequenced. Study-wide findings and caveats: Circulating ubiquitous expanded tumor TCRs were observed more frequently at resection than at follow-up.

Every TCR cDNA molecule bore a unique molecular identifier. TCRdb reprocessed the 5' RACE reads with MiXCR, giving one entry per CDR3 protein. This table has around 110,000 distinct CDR3 sequences, 12% appearing once. Germline-derived CDR1 and CDR2 are WSHSY and SAAADI. Trimming cost V 7 bases and J 9 bases, with 10 bases left between them. The CDR3 has 11 amino acids. Time point described: blood at routine non-recurrence follow-up after resection. Whole RNA, isolated from tumor, nontumor lung or frozen PBMC, was sequenced without prior sorting. As concerns this clonotype: No antigen is known for it.

The genes are TRBV10-2 and TRBJ2-1; no clear D gene. The material sequenced was PBMCs, taken at follow-up. The TCR comes from a male donor with early-stage non-small cell lung cancer. CDR3 amino acids: CASILDREQFF. In DNA, the CDR3 is TGCGCCAGCATCCTGGACCGTGAGCAGTTCTTC.